The present T cell receptor beta chain was sequenced within a study of T cell responses to AZD1222 COVID-19 vaccine. Study outcomes and limitations: In the spike-specific TCR repertoire, nearly half reportedly target unmutated variant regions. Clonal diversity was possibly underestimated, and the donors were mostly white British, with more females.

Regarding this clone: Its antigen is currently unknown.

Using immunoSEQ multiplex PCR, the repertoire was profiled, and TCRdb retains in-frame clones only, with some absent. Counted here are some 200,000 clones, approximately 89% occurring once; the ten biggest clones make up 1.5% to 2%. The sequence was collected from an adult who received the AZD1222 COVID-19 vaccine. The specimen was peripheral blood, collected 28 days after the second AZD1222 dose.

Here the CDR3 reads CASSQAAGAAGGYTF. Written as DNA, the CDR3 is TGTGCCAGCAGCCAGGCAGCGGGGGCCGCGGGAGGCTACACCTTC. V and J are TRBV3-1 (or the pseudogene TRBV3-2) and TRBJ1-2; the D gene is possibly TRBD1 (6 bases). Germline V gene lookup returns CDR1 LGHDT and CDR2 YNNKEL (reference sequence). This CDR3 is built from 15 residues. V shed 3 bases and J shed 8 bases, with 19 bases lying between them.